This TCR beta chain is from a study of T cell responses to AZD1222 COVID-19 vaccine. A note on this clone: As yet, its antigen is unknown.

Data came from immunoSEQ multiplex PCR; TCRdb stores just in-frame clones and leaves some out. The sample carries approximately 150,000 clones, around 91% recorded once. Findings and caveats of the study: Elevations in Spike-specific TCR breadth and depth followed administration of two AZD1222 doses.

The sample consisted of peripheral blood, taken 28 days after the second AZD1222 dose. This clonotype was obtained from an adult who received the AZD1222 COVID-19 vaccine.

The chain's CDR3 is CASSIVVASYGYTF. The CDR3 DNA is TGTGCCAGTAGTATAGTCGTGGCTTCCTATGGCTACACCTTC. The V call is TRBV19, the J call TRBJ1-2; D uncertain. The V end was cut by 1 base, the J end by 4 bases, with 10 bases between. The CDR3 loop spans 14 amino acids. Germline V gives CDR1 LNHDA, CDR2 SQIVND (reference sequence).